This TCR beta chain was sequenced during a study of tumor-infiltrating lymphocytes in primary liver carcinoma. Study-wide background: Surgical resection treated primary liver carcinoma in the patients. Spanning 4.2 to 10 cm, the tumors were T1-T3 N0M0.

Out of unsorted whole blood came the blood RNA, and germline DNA was extracted as well. No patient had received treatment, and all had chronic HBV infection. About this clonotype itself: Its antigen is unknown.

General observations from the study: Relative to blood, tumors carried a significantly larger fraction of the repertoire in their top 250 clones (p = 0.039).

The length of the CDR3 is 14 residues. CDR1 is GTSNPN, CDR2 SVGIG, per germline (reference sequence). Trimming removed 4 bases from V and 4 bases from J, with 16 bases in between. TCR beta cDNA was made from 400 to 500 ng total RNA with a constant-region primer. For TCR beta, libraries were produced by three nested multiplex PCR rounds using slightly modified ARM-PCR. Rounds one and two of PCR, each of about 10 cycles, were primed with TRBV1-TRBV30 forward primers and a C-beta reverse primer. TCRdb analysed the multiplex PCR reads with MiXCR anew, one entry per CDR3 protein. The sample yields 250,000 to 350,000 distinct CDR3 sequences, roughly three fifths seen once.

Sequencing input: peripheral blood. The source of this sequence is a woman in her 30s with primary liver carcinoma and hepatitis B virus infection. The chain uses TRBV30 and TRBJ1-1; D gene uncertain. The CDR3 here is CAWIHTPRGTEAFF. The CDR3 DNA follows: TGTGCCTGGATCCATACTCCGCGGGGCACTGAAGCTTTCTTT.